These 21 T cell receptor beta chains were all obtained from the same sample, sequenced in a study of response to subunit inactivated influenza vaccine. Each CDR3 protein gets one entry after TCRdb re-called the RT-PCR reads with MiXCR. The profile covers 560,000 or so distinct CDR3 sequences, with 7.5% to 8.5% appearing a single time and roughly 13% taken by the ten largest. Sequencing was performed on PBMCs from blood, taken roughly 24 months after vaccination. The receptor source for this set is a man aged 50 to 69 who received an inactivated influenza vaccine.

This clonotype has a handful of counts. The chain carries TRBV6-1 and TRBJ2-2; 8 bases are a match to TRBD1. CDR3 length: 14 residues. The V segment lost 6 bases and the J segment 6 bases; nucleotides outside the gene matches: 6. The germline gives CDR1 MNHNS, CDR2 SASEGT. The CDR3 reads CASRPLQGAGELFF. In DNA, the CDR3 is TGTGCCAGCAGACCTCTACAGGGGGCCGGGGAGCTGTTTTTT.

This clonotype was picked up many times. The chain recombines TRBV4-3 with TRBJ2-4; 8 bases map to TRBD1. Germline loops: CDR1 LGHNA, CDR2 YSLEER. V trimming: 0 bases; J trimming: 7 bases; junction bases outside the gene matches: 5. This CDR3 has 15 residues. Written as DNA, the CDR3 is TGCGCCAGCAGCCAAGATTCGTACAGGGGGAACATTCAGTACTTC. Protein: CASSQDSYRGNIQYF.

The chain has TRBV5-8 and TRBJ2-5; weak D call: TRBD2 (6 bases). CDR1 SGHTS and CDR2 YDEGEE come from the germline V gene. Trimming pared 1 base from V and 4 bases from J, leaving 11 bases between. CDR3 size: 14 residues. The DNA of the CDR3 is TGTGCCAGCAGCTTGAGCACTAGCCGAGAGACCCAGTACTTC. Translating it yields CASSLSTSRETQYF.

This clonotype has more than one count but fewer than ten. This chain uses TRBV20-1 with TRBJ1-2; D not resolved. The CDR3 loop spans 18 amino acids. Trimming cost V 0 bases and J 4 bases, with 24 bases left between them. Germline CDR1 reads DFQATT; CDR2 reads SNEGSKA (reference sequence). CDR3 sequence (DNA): TGCAGTGCTAGAGATAGCCGGGTCCCGAGCTCCACGGCCTATGGCTACACCTTC. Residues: CSARDSRVPSSTAYGYTF.

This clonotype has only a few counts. The CDR3 DNA follows: TGTGCCAGCAGTTACCGACCAGGCCCCTACGAGCAGTACTTC. It yields the protein CASSYRPGPYEQYF. This rearrangement joins TRBV6-5 to TRBJ2-7; D gene ambiguous. The germline V and J ends were trimmed by 2 bases and 2 bases, with 10 bases remaining between them. The CDR3 consists of 14 residues. Germline CDR1 is MNHEY and CDR2 is SVGAGI.

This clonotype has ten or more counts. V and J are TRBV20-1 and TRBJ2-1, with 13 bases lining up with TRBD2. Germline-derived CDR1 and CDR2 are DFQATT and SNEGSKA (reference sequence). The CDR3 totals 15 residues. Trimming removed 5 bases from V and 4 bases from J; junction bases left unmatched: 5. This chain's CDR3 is CSAWTSGSTYNEQFF. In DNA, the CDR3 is TGCAGTGCTTGGACTAGCGGGAGTACGTACAATGAGCAGTTCTTC.

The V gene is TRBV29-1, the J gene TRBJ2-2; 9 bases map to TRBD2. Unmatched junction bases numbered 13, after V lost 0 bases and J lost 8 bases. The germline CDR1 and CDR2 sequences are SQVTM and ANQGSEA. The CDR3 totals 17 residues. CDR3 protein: CSVEDPQRGAYIGELFF. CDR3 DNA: TGCAGCGTTGAAGATCCCCAGCGGGGGGCCTACATTGGGGAGCTGTTTTTT.

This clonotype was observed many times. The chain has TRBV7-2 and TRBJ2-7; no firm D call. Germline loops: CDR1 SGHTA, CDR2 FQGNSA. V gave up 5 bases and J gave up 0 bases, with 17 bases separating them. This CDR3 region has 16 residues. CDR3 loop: CASSPSGIRSSYEQYF. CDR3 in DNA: TGTGCCAGCAGCCCTAGTGGGATCCGCAGCTCCTACGAGCAGTACTTC.

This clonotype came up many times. CDR3 sequence (DNA): TGTGCCAGCAGCTCATGGGACGTCCACACAGATACGCAGTATTTT. This gives the protein CASSSWDVHTDTQYF. This sequence joins TRBV7-9 and TRBJ2-3; the D call may be TRBD1 or TRBD2 (5 bases each). Trimming removed 4 bases from V and 2 bases from J, with 13 bases in between. There are 15 residues in the CDR3. From germline, CDR1 is SEHNR and CDR2 FQNEAQ (reference sequence).

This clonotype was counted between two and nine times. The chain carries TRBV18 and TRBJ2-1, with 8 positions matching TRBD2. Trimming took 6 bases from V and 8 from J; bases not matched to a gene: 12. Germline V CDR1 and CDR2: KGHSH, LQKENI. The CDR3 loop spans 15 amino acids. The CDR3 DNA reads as TGTGCCAGCTCTCAAAACGGGGGGGCCGGGGATGAGCAGTTCTTC. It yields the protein CASSQNGGAGDEQFF.

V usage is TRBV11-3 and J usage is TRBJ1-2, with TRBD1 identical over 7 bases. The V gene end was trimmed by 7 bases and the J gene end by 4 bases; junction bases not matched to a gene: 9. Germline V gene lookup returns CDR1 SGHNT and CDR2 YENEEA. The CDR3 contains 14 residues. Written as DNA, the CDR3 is TGTGCCAGCAACAAGACAGGGTTGGGCTATGGCTACACCTTC. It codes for CASNKTGLGYGYTF.

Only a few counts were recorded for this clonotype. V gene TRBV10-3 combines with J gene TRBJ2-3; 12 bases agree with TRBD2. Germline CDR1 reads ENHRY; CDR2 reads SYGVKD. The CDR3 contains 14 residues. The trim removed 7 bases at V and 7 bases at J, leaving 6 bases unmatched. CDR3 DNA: TGTGCCATCAAACAGACTAGCGGGGGAAATACGCAGTATTTT. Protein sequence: CAIKQTSGGNTQYF.

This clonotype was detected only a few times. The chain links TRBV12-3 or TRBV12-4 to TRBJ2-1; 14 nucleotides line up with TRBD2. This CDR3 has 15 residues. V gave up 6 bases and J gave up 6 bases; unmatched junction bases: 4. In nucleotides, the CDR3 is TGTGCCAGCAGGCGGGGACTAGCGGGAGTCAATGAGCAGTTCTTC. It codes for CASRRGLAGVNEQFF.

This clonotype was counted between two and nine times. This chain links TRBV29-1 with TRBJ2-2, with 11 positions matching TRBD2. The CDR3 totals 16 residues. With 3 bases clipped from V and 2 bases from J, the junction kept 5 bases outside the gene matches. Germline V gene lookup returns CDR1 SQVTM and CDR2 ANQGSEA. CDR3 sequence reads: CSVELRLAGNTGELFF. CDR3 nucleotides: TGCAGCGTTGAGCTACGACTAGCGGGAAACACCGGGGAGCTGTTTTTT.

CDR3 in DNA: TGCAGTGCTAGAGGGCCCCTTTTAAATGAGCAGTTCTTC. Encoded protein: CSARGPLLNEQFF. The V and J genes are TRBV20-1 and TRBJ2-1; D is unresolved. This CDR3 comprises 13 residues. Germline CDR1 and CDR2: DFQATT and SNEGSKA (reference sequence). Trimming took off 1 base at V and 7 bases at J, with 11 bases between the two ends.

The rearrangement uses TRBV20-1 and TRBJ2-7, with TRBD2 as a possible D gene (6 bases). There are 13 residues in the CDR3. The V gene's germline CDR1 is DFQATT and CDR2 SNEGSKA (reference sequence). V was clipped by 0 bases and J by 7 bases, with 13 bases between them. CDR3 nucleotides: TGCAGTGCTAGAGATCGGGTTGCGGGGGAGCAGTACTTC. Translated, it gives CSARDRVAGEQYF.

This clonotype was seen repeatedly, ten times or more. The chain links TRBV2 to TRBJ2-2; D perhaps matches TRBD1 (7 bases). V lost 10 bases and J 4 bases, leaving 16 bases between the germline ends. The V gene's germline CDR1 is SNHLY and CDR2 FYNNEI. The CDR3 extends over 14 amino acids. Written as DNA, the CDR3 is TGTGCCACCGGAGGGGGCTCTGGCACCGGGGAGCTGTTTTTT. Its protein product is CATGGGSGTGELFF.

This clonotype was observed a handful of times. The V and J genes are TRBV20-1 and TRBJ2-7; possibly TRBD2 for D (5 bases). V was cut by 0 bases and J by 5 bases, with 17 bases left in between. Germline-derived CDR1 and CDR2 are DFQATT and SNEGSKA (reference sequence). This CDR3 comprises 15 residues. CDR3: CSARDLRRNRDEQYF. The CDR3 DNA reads TGCAGTGCTAGAGATCTGAGGAGGAATCGAGACGAGCAGTACTTC.

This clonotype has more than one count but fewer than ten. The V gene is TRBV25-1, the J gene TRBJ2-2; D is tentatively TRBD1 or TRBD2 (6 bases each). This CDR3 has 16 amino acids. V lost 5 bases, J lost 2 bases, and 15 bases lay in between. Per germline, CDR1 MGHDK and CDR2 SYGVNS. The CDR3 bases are TGTGCCAGCAGTCCCTTCCGGGGGCCAAACACCGGGGAGCTGTTTTTT. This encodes CASSPFRGPNTGELFF.

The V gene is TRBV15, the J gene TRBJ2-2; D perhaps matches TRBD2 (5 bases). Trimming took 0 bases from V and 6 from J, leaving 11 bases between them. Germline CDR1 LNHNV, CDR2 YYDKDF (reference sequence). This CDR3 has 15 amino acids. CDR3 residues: CATSRDLGVAGELFF. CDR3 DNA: TGTGCCACCAGCAGAGACCTCGGGGTTGCCGGGGAGCTGTTTTTT.

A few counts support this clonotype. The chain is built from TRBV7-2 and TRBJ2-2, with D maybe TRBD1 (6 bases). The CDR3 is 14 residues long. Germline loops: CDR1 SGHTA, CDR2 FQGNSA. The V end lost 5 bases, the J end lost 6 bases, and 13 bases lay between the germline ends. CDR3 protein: CASSTHGGAGELFF. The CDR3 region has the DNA TGTGCCAGCAGCACACATGGGGGCGCCGGGGAGCTGTTTTTT.